This TCR beta chain was captured by sequencing in a study of regulatory T cells in long-lasting Graves disease (dated by TCRdb to the early 2020s). Background for the entire study: To count as having persistent Graves' disease, a patient had to have received antithyroid drug treatment for over 5 years with TSH receptor autoantibodies remaining persistently positive. Patients with persistent Graves' disease were compared with patients with newly diagnosed Graves' disease using TCR sequencing and RNA sequencing of peripheral blood. The study was conducted in China and was registered as a clinical trial. A total of some 35 samples underwent TCR sequencing, from about 13 patients with persistent Graves' disease and 20 or so patients with newly diagnosed Graves' disease. Antithyroid drugs had been taken for ten to twelve years on average by persistent Graves' disease patients in the clinical cohort.

There are many counts of this clonotype. What antigen it recognizes has not been identified. The sample holds no much larger clone one base away, and base qualities are not on file. General conclusions and limits of the study: The small sample size was acknowledged by the authors as a limitation that may reduce accuracy. Persistent disease showed preferential use of TRBV28, TRBJ1-2 and TRBJ2-5, whereas newly diagnosed disease favored TRBV20-1 and TRBJ2-1. Only peripheral blood was studied, because thyroid tissue, the primary lesion, was inaccessible. More public clonotypes were shared among persistent patients (fewer than 3,000) than among newly diagnosed patients (more than 950). Sequencing and analysis were limited to the TCR beta chain. Lower TCR Shannon entropy and fewer highly expanded clones were observed in persistent Graves' disease patients than in newly diagnosed patients, which suggested clonal expansion.

Trimming leaves V shorter by 4 bases and J shorter by 4 bases, with the junction holding 6 bases beyond the gene matches. From cysteine to phenylalanine, the CDR3 is 15 amino acids long. Solely the CDR3 DNA is kept, with 45 bases framed from the first base. The germline V gene provides CDR1 MDHEN and CDR2 SYDVKM. Library construction relied on multiplex PCR. Sequencer: Illumina HiSeq 4000. TCR beta libraries were built with iRepertoire HTBI primers and Arm-PCR amplification of CDR3 regions. Gel purification was performed on PCR products prior to sequencing. Per the source publication's procedure: A total of fewer than 80 TRBV and some 15 TRBJ segments were identified across samples and were used for gene usage analysis of CDR3 amino acid clonotypes. COPE and FqMerger were used to merge the filtered high-quality paired reads into contigs. Contigs were aligned with BLAST to IMGT TRBV, TRBD and TRBJ reference genes, and CDR3 was defined per IMGT. Any clonotype with a frequency above 0.1% was classified as a highly expanded clone. Shannon entropy was used to measure repertoire diversity, and the Gini coefficient was used to measure V-J evenness. A clonotype was considered public if more than one individual shared it. TCRdb itself trimmed the public reads at Q25 with fastp, ran MiXCR and retained productive beta chains. Each record represents a unique CDR3 protein, reported with the most common genes and DNA among its rows. For this entry, the V and J calls and clone size follow TCRdb and not the study's own pipeline. Across this sample there are around 400,000 distinct CDR3 sequences, with roughly 24% seen only once. Around 30% of the sample rests with the top ten.

The sample's time point, from its label and the paper: persistent/refractory GD, antithyroid drugs over 5 years with positive TRAb. For both TCR sequencing and RNA sequencing, RNA was extracted from PBMCs using TRIzol. Graves' disease was diagnosed according to American Thyroid Association guidelines. Recruitment of patients was carried out at an endocrinology department in Xi'an, China. Each patient gave 9 to 10 milliliters of peripheral blood, collected in an EDTA anticoagulant tube. Ficoll Paque Plus density gradient separation was used to isolate PBMCs, and no further T cell sorting was performed. An Agilent 2100 Bioanalyzer and agarose gel were used to assess RNA quality, and a NanoDrop 2000 was used to measure RNA concentration.

The V and J segments used are TRBV28 and TRBJ1-4, with TRBD1 identical over 7 junction bases. This TCR came from a woman aged 40 to 50 with Graves disease. Donor details come from another sample of the same person, matched by shared clones. Sequencing used peripheral blood mononuclear cells (PBMCs), obtained when the disease was refractory, from a patient treated with antithyroid drugs. This receptor has the CDR3 CASSSNRGLNEKLFF. At the DNA level, the sequence is TGTGCCAGCAGTTCGAACAGGGGCCTTAATGAAAAACTGTTTTTT.